Given below is one TCR beta chain in context. These data come from a study of memory CD4+ T cells and cytomegalovirus serostatus. Trimming took 0 bases from V and 10 from J, leaving 18 bases between them. Germline values: CDR1 SGHDN, CDR2 FVKESK. The CDR3 totals 15 residues. Clones were sequenced by immunoSEQ multiplex PCR, and TCRdb holds only the in-frame ones, with some missing. The sample yields about 50,000 clones, just under 80% seen once. The sort gate was single viable CD3+CD4+CD8-CD45RO+ cells for memory CD4+ T cells. Serostatus was set by detecting CMV pp150, pp28, p38, p52 IgG. The chain uses TRBV14 and TRBJ1-1; D perhaps matches TRBD1 (5 bases). Input material: memory CD4+ T cells from blood. The clonotype was recovered from an adult in good health and CMV-seronegative. CDR3 residues: CASSQDKGPRAGAFF. CDR3 bases: TGTGCCAGCAGCCAAGACAAGGGGCCTCGGGCGGGAGCTTTCTTT.